The TCR beta chain described here comes from a study of breast tumors, draining lymph nodes, adjacent tissues. As regards this clonotype: Its antigen remains unidentified.

TCRdb fed the multiplex PCR reads into MiXCR, producing one record per CDR3 protein. The sample yields 200,000 to 300,000 distinct CDR3 sequences, 30% seen once. V was clipped by 4 bases and J by 12 bases, with 15 bases between them. This CDR3 is built from 12 residues. Germline V gene lookup returns CDR1 LGHDT and CDR2 YNNKEL (reference sequence). Breast cancer patients provided tissue from their axillary draining lymph nodes. General study results and limits: Tumor TCR diversity was below lymph nodes but above nontumor tissue. Data fit most tumor T cells coming from lymph node, expanding in tumor.

The sequence derives from a female donor with breast cancer. Some clones in this sample may be carry-over from other donors' samples. The chain employs TRBV3-1 and TRBJ1-2; D is possibly TRBD1 (5 bases). Sequencing was performed on axillary lymph node tissue. The CDR3 nucleotides are TGTGCCAGCAGCCCGACAGTCTCTGGAAACACCTTC. Translated: CASSPTVSGNTF.